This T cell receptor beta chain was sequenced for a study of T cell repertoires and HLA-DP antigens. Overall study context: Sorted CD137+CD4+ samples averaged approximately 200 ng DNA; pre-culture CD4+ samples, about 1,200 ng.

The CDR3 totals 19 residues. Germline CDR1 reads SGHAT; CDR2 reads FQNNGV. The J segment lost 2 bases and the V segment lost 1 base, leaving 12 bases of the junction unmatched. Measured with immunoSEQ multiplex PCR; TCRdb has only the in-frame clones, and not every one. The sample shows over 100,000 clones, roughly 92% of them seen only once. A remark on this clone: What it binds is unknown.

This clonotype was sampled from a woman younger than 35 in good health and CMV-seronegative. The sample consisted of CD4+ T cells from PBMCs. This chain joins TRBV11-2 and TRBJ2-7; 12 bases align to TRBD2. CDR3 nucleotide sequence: TGTGCCAGCAGCTTAGTTCTGTCGACTAGCGGGAGTCTCCCCTACGAGCAGTACTTC. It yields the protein CASSLVLSTSGSLPYEQYF.